This T cell receptor beta chain was profiled in a study of blood T cell repertoires in COVID-19. Across the whole study: The origin of the acute and convalescent COVID-19 samples was the United States, Italy and Spain. Sources were T cells, B-cell-depleted T cells, or PBMCs; the material itself was cDNA or gDNA.

In the original workflow: Reference gene primer amplification in the assay estimated nucleated cell counts. Assay: immunoSEQ multiplex PCR; the TCRdb copy retains only in-frame clones and omits some. V, J and clone size are those of that table, while D and trimming were read from the DNA. The repertoire holds a few hundred thousand clones, approximately 81% seen once, with roughly 3% in the top ten. Germline CDR1 SGHDT, CDR2 YYEEEE. Trimming left V 0 bases short and J 8 bases short, with 14 bases between. CDR3 length: 14 residues. This sequence joins TRBV5-6 and TRBJ1-1; maybe TRBD1 (5 bases). The clonotype originates from a woman aged 18-29 years with acute or convalescent COVID-19. The sequencing sample was made of peripheral blood. CDR3 DNA sequence: TGTGCCAGCAGCTTGGCGAGTCAGGGATTGGAAGCTTTCTTT. This encodes CASSLASQGLEAFF. Full variable domain (remainder filled in from reference TRBV5-6 and TRBJ1-1): DAGVTQSPTHLIKTRGQQVTLRCSPKSGHDTVSWYQQALGQGPQFIFQYYEEEERQRGNFPDRFSGHQFPNYSSELNVNALLLGDSALYLCASSLASQGLEAFFGQGTRLTVV.